This TCR beta chain originates from a study of T cells in Graves' hyperthyroidism and ophthalmopathy. Overall study results and limits: Blood also showed most of the thyroid clonotypes that were expanded above 0.001. Through a model of 13 V-J features, ophthalmopathy was separated from stable hyperthyroidism.

Diagnosis of hyperthyroidism was new in patients aged 18 to 65, and its duration was under 2 months. Each diagnosis was grounded in clinical symptoms, serum thyroxine and TRAb, thyroid ultrasound, and orbital computed tomography. V was shortened by 0 bases and J by 4 bases, with 3 bases between the two germline ends. Germline lookup yields CDR1 DFQATT and CDR2 SNEGSKA (reference sequence). The CDR3 is 11 residues long. This clonotype was detected many times. The target antigen is unknown. Regions amplified from RNA transcripts were the TCR beta CDR3 regions. TCR CDR3 underwent first-round RT-PCR with the HTBI primer set. One entry per CDR3 protein results from TCRdb running MiXCR on the multiplex PCR reads. The sample has more than 350,000 distinct CDR3 sequences, about a sixth seen once.

The chain links TRBV20-1 to TRBJ1-2; no definite D call. The sequenced material came from blood. This sequence was found in a woman aged 25-40 years with Graves' hyperthyroidism that later progressed to Graves' ophthalmopathy. The CDR3 spells CSARDTYGYTF. The DNA of the CDR3 is TGCAGTGCTAGAGACACCTATGGCTACACCTTC.